This note documents a single T cell receptor (beta chain) sequence. The method was immunoSEQ multiplex PCR; TCRdb's version includes in-frame clones alone and lacks a portion of them. The repertoire includes tens of thousands of clones, around 80% of them detected once, and around 1.1% sits in the top ten. The data were obtained in a study of OX40 agonist ivuxolimab in advanced cancers. Germline V gives CDR1 SEHNR, CDR2 FQNEAQ (reference sequence). The CDR3 has 16 residues. Trimming took 4 bases from V and 0 from J, leaving 13 bases between them. The source is an adult with an advanced solid tumor such as melanoma, head and neck, liver or kidney cancer. The chain combines TRBV7-9 with TRBJ2-1; no reliable D call. The sample here was CD4+ or CD8+ T cells sorted from blood, taken in a trial of the OX40 agonist ivuxolimab. CDR3 DNA: TGTGCCAGCAGCTATACGGCCGGCAGCTCCTACAATGAGCAGTTCTTC. It yields the protein CASSYTAGSSYNEQFF.